These 20 T cell receptor beta chains came from one sample sequenced in a study of molecular identifiers for immune sequencing clone quantification. TCRdb ran MiXCR on the PCR reads and lists one entry per CDR3 protein. The sample holds some 320,000 distinct CDR3 sequences, over 20% seen once. What was sequenced was naive CD8+ T cells from blood, with Jurkat cell RNA spiked in. Subset indicated: FACS-sorted CD8+CD4-CCR7+CD45RA+ naive T cells. The receptors were gathered from a human donor in good health. Some libraries in this study had Jurkat cell RNA spiked in.

This sequence joins TRBV7-9 and TRBJ2-3, with 7 bases fitting TRBD1. CDR3 length equals 16 residues. V lost 4 bases to trimming and J lost 1 base; unmatched junction nucleotides: 8. The germline CDR1 and CDR2 sequences are SEHNR and FQNEAQ (reference sequence). The CDR3 protein is CASSSGGQIRTDTQYF. CDR3 DNA sequence: TGTGCCAGCAGCTCAGGGGGACAGATACGCACAGATACGCAGTATTTT. The full variable domain, with the rest looked up from reference TRBV7-9 and TRBJ2-3, is DTGVSQNPRHKITKRGQNVTFRCDPISEHNRLYWYRQTLGQGPEFLTYFQNEAQLEKSRLLSDRFSAERPKGSFSTLEIQRTEQGDSAMYLCASSSGGQIRTDTQYFGPGTRLTVL.

This clonotype was recorded many times. This chain uses TRBV5-1 with TRBJ1-1; no definite D call. This CDR3 contains 13 residues. The V end was cut by 0 bases, the J end by 3 bases, with 6 bases between. Germline-derived CDR1 and CDR2 are SGHRS and YFSETQ. Here the CDR3 DNA reads TGCGCCAGCAGCTTGGTCCTTGACACTGAAGCTTTCTTT. This encodes CASSLVLDTEAFF.

This clonotype was seen ten or more times. The gene calls are TRBV7-6 and TRBJ2-4; weak D call: TRBD2 (6 bases). The CDR3 totals 13 residues. The V end lost 3 bases, the J end lost 10 bases, and 13 bases lay between the germline ends. CDR1 is SGHVS and CDR2 is FNYEAQ in the germline V gene. For the CDR3, the DNA is TGTGCCAGCAGCTTCGACGGGACTTCTATTCAGTACTTC. Residues: CASSFDGTSIQYF.

This clonotype was seen a handful of times. The junction differs from germline at one of its ends, possibly a read error. V usage is TRBV20-1 and J usage is TRBJ2-2, with 12 bases lining up with TRBD2. The CDR3 has 16 residues. Germline assignment: CDR1 DFQATT and CDR2 SNEGSKA (reference sequence). CDR3 nucleotides: TGCAGTGCTGGAGAACTAGCGGGAGGTTACACCGGGGAGCTGTTTTTT. Translation: CSAGELAGGYTGELFF.

This clonotype was counted between two and nine times. V gene TRBV28 combines with J gene TRBJ2-5, with 7 bases aligning to TRBD2. The trim removed 3 bases at V and 5 bases at J, leaving 3 bases unmatched. Germline assignment: CDR1 MDHEN and CDR2 SYDVKM. The CDR3 sequence is 13 residues long. The CDR3 here is CASSFTSVETQYF. Here the CDR3 DNA reads TGTGCCAGCAGTTTTACTAGCGTTGAGACCCAGTACTTC.

V gene TRBV10-1 combines with J gene TRBJ2-2; a possible D gene is TRBD2 (5 bases). Germline CDR1 WNHNN, CDR2 SYGVQD (reference sequence). The V end was cut by 0 bases, the J end by 7 bases, with 15 bases between. The CDR3 totals 16 residues. In DNA form, the CDR3 reads TGCGCCAGCAGTGAGTCGAAACTAGGAAAAATCGGGGAGCTGTTTTTT. It specifies CASSESKLGKIGELFF.

The rearrangement uses TRBV7-9 and TRBJ2-4, with 7 bases aligning to TRBD1. CDR1 is SEHNR, CDR2 FQNEAQ, per germline (reference sequence). V dropped 1 base and J dropped 8; count of bases not matched to a gene: 2. CDR3 length: 13 amino acids. CDR3 bases: TGTGCCAGCAGCTTAGTTCAGGGGGACATTCAGTACTTC. The encoded protein is CASSLVQGDIQYF.

This clonotype was recorded many times. The chain combines TRBV5-1 with TRBJ2-7; 9 bases are shared with TRBD1. The germline CDR1 and CDR2 sequences are SGHRS and YFSETQ. V gave up 1 base and J gave up 5 bases; unmatched junction bases: 7. The CDR3 runs to 15 residues. The DNA of the CDR3 is TGCGCCAGCAGCTTGCTCGGGACAGGGTTCCACGAGCAGTACTTC. It translates to CASSLLGTGFHEQYF.

As regards this clonotype: At one end, the junction sequence differs from germline, possibly due to a read error. This chain connects TRBV27 to TRBJ1-1; D may be TRBD1 (5 bases). There are 14 residues in the CDR3. Germline V CDR1 and CDR2: MNHEY, SMNVEV (reference sequence). The DNA of the CDR3 is TGTGCCAGCTCCCTGGCGGGGCGGGGAACTGTAGCTTTCTTT. Translating gives CASSLAGRGTVAFF.

This clonotype has more than one count but fewer than ten. The chain couples TRBV19 to TRBJ1-2; 10 bases align to TRBD1. Germline trimming cut 6 bases from V and 6 bases from J; bases unmatched to any gene: 4. This CDR3 has 13 residues. The germline V gene encodes CDR1 LNHDA and CDR2 SQIVND (reference sequence). The CDR3 DNA sequence: TGTGCCAGTAGCCAGGACAGGGGGAATGGCTACACCTTC. Translating gives CASSQDRGNGYTF.

This clonotype appeared many times. The V and J genes are TRBV2 and TRBJ1-5, with no clear D. Germline V gene data show CDR1 as SNHLY and CDR2 as FYNNEI. CDR3 size: 15 residues. V was pared by 0 bases and J by 5 bases, with 11 bases between. DNA of the CDR3: TGTGCCAGCAGTGAAGCGGTTCAAGGCGATCAGCCCCAGCATTTT. Amino acid sequence: CASSEAVQGDQPQHF.

This clonotype came up many times. V and J are TRBV3-1 and TRBJ2-5, with D hard to call. Per germline, CDR1 LGHDT and CDR2 YNNKEL (reference sequence). The V and J ends lost 0 bases and 0 bases respectively, with 8 bases between them. The CDR3 runs 15 residues. DNA of the CDR3: TGTGCCAGCAGCCAAGATCAGCGATACCAAGAGACCCAGTACTTC. Encoded protein: CASSQDQRYQETQYF.

This clonotype was recorded many times. The rearrangement links TRBV9 to TRBJ2-4, with a possible D match to TRBD2 (5 bases). Germline values: CDR1 SGDLS, CDR2 YYNGEE. V was trimmed by 2 bases and J by 13 bases, leaving 19 bases between them. CDR3 length: 14 residues. The CDR3 spells CASSVGDYTYPQYF. As DNA, the CDR3 is TGTGCCAGCAGCGTTGGTGACTACACCTACCCACAGTACTTC.

This clonotype has a count of ten or more. J is TRBJ2-3 and V is TRBV9, with D perhaps TRBD2 (6 bases). This CDR3 region has 16 residues. The V end lost 4 bases, the J end lost 2 bases, and 17 bases lay between the germline ends. The germline CDR1 and CDR2 sequences are SGDLS and YYNGEE. CDR3 in amino acids: CASSPSGSGLTDTQYF. DNA for the CDR3: TGTGCCAGCAGCCCTTCGGGTAGCGGCCTCACAGATACGCAGTATTTT.

Details on this clonotype: A much larger clone differs by one base, so this may be a read error. The chain is built from TRBV20-1 and TRBJ2-7, with D uncertain. The CDR3 is 11 residues long. From germline, CDR1 is DFQATT and CDR2 SNEGSKA (reference sequence). The CDR3 nucleotides read TGCAGTGCTAGCGATATGAACGAGCAGTGCTTC. Translating gives CSASDMNEQCF.

In its sample, this clonotype was seen a few times. A much larger clone lies one base from this, so it may be a read error. The chain employs TRBV12-5 and TRBJ1-1; D gene unclear. The CDR3 runs to 13 residues. V was shortened by 4 bases and J by 11 bases, with 17 bases between the two germline ends. In germline, CDR1 is LGHNT, CDR2 FRNRAP. The CDR3 loop is CASGSFPTHEAFF. CDR3 bases: TGTGCTAGTGGTTCATTCCCGACTCATGAGGCTTTCTTT.

This clonotype was seen at least ten times. This chain connects TRBV14 to TRBJ2-1, with D hard to call. This CDR3 spans 11 amino acids. Trimming took off 3 bases at V and 7 bases at J, with 4 bases between the two ends. Germline V lookup: CDR1 SGHDN, CDR2 FVKESK. The CDR3 nucleotides read TGTGCCAGCAGCCAGTATAATGAGCAGTTCTTC. Amino acid sequence: CASSQYNEQFF.

The J gene is TRBJ1-2, the V gene TRBV7-4; D possibly corresponds to TRBD1 (6 bases). The CDR3 totals 14 residues. V lost 5 bases and J lost 4, with 14 bases in between. CDR1 is SGHVT, CDR2 SQSDAQ, per germline. CDR3 sequence (DNA): TGTGCCAGCAGCCCCCCGGGGGCCAGCTATGGCTACACCTTC. It translates to CASSPPGASYGYTF. The full variable domain, its missing parts supplied by reference TRBV7-4 and TRBJ1-2, is GAGVSQSPRYKVAKRGRDVALRCDSISGHVTLYWYRQTLGQGSEVLTYSQSDAQRDKSGRPSGRFSAERPERSVSTLKIQRTEQGDSAVYLCASSPPGASYGYTFGSGTRLTVV.

On this clonotype: A read error may explain this, as a much larger clone is one base away. This chain joins TRBV13 and TRBJ1-1; 10 bases are shared with TRBD1. Germline trimming cut 5 bases from V and 8 bases from J; bases unmatched to any gene: 8. There are 14 residues in the CDR3. The germline V gene has CDR1 PRHDT and CDR2 FYEKMQ (reference sequence). The CDR3 nucleotides read TGTGCCAGCAGCGGGGGGACAGGGGTCGGAGAAGCTTTCTTT. Translation gives CASSGGTGVGEAFF. Full variable domain (missing parts from reference TRBV13 and TRBJ1-1): AAGVIQSPRHLIKEKRETATLKCYPIPRHDTVYWYQQGPGQDPQFLISFYEKMQSDKGSIPDRFSAQQFSDYHSELNMSSLELGDSALYFCASSGGTGVGEAFFGQGTRLTVV.

As for this clonotype: It may be a read error: a sequence one base away is much more abundant. V and J are TRBV24-1 and TRBJ2-1; D gene ambiguous. Per the germline V gene, CDR1 is KGHDR and CDR2 is SFDVKD. This CDR3 is 14 amino acids long. The CDR3: CATSESTTYDEQFF. Written as DNA, the CDR3 is TGTGCCACCAGTGAGTCCACCACCTACGATGAGCAGTTCTTC.